This TCR beta chain was found in a study of shared clonotypes between healthy human individuals. Concerning this clone itself: Its cognate antigen is unknown.

Trimming pared 10 bases from V and 7 bases from J, leaving 20 bases between. This CDR3 spans 14 amino acids. Germline V gives CDR1 MDHEN, CDR2 SYDVKM. CD4+ cells underwent separation, giving CD45RA+ naive and CD45RA-negative memory subsets. Some clones are missing from TCRdb's copy, which holds only in-frame ones; the method was immunoSEQ multiplex PCR. The sample includes under 750,000 clones, 72% of them seen just once. Study-level findings and limits: Sharing across four donors was highest in naive CD4 (approximately 5%) and lowest in memory CD8 (around 0.4%). The four-donor shared clonotypes exceeded non-shared clonotypes in generation probability, with non-shared ones scoring lower.

This receptor was obtained from a woman in her 30s in good health. J is TRBJ2-1 and V is TRBV28; D ambiguous. Sequencing was carried out using memory CD4+ T cells sorted from blood. Subset indicated: CD45RA-negative fraction. CDR3 protein: CATRRGGSANEQFF. The CDR3 region has the DNA TGTGCCACCCGTCGCGGCGGTAGTGCGAATGAGCAGTTCTTC.